These 29 T cell receptor beta chains originate from one sample sequenced in a study of CD8 T cells in ankylosing spondylitis. One entry per CDR3 protein results from TCRdb running MiXCR on the 5' RACE reads. The table has about 360,000 distinct CDR3 sequences, 20% to 25% seen once. Sequenced: blood, either unsorted or a sorted T cell fraction (not recorded which). Receptors were obtained from a male donor with ankylosing spondylitis or in good health (not recorded which).

In its sample, this clonotype was seen a few times. The chain is built from TRBV28 and TRBJ2-7; TRBD2 aligns across 9 bases. Germline CDR1 reads MDHEN; CDR2 reads SYDVKM. J gave up 4 bases and V 2 bases, and 9 bases lay outside the gene matches. The CDR3 contains 16 residues. CDR3 coding DNA: TGTGCCAGCAGTTTACCTCATAGCGGGGGCCCATACGAGCAGTACTTC. This translates into CASSLPHSGGPYEQYF.

This clonotype has more than one count but fewer than ten. The chain recombines TRBV6-5 with TRBJ1-2; 9 bases are shared with TRBD1. Per the germline V gene, CDR1 is MNHEY and CDR2 is SVGAGI. After removal of 4 bases from V and 4 bases from J, the junction contained 7 bases not matched to a gene. The CDR3 sequence is 15 residues long. The CDR3 loop reads CASSSGQGVGYGYTF. In nucleotides, the CDR3 is TGTGCCAGCAGTTCGGGACAGGGCGTCGGCTATGGCTACACCTTC.

This clonotype was counted between two and nine times. The chain joins TRBV19 to TRBJ2-1; D unresolved. The germline gives CDR1 LNHDA, CDR2 SQIVND (reference sequence). The V gene lost 1 base and the J gene lost 10 bases, with 5 bases spanning the gap. The CDR3 sequence is 11 residues long. The CDR3 nucleotides are TGTGCCAGTAGTATAGGACGGGAGCAGTTCTTC. Amino acid sequence: CASSIGREQFF.

This clonotype has more than one count but fewer than ten. CDR3 protein: CSVEDPGGHTYSNQPQHF. DNA for the CDR3: TGCAGCGTTGAAGATCCTGGTGGACATACCTATAGCAATCAGCCCCAGCATTTT. This chain uses TRBV29-1 with TRBJ1-5; tentatively, D is TRBD1 (5 bases). The CDR3 sequence is 18 residues long. Germline CDR1 and CDR2: SQVTM and ANQGSEA. The V and J ends lost 0 bases and 0 bases respectively, with 18 bases between them.

This clonotype was counted a few times. V and J are TRBV2 and TRBJ2-3, with 7 positions matching TRBD2. The J segment lost 6 bases and the V segment lost 7 bases, leaving 4 bases of the junction unmatched. CDR3 size: 12 residues. The germline V gene has CDR1 SNHLY and CDR2 FYNNEI. DNA for the CDR3: TGTGCCAGCATGGGGAGGGACGATACGCAGTATTTT. Amino acids: CASMGRDDTQYF.

This clonotype occurred a few times. The chain is built from TRBV10-2 and TRBJ1-2; 9 bases line up with TRBD1. The V gene's germline CDR1 is WSHSY and CDR2 SAAADI. V was clipped by 3 bases and J by 3 bases; unmatched bases: 5. This CDR3 region has 15 residues. CDR3 residues: CASSETQGADYGYTF. For the CDR3, the DNA is TGCGCCAGCAGTGAAACACAGGGGGCCGACTATGGCTACACCTTC.

This clonotype was recorded a few times. CDR3 in amino acids: CASSVGAGTEQYF. The CDR3 DNA is TGTGCCAGCAGCGTAGGGGCAGGGACCGAGCAGTACTTC. This rearrangement joins TRBV9 to TRBJ2-7; D may correspond to TRBD1 or TRBD2 (5 bases each). The CDR3 extends over 13 amino acids. Per the germline V gene, CDR1 is SGDLS and CDR2 is YYNGEE. Trimming cost V 0 bases and J 6 bases, with 10 bases left between them. Based on the CDR3 plus reference TRBV9 and TRBJ2-7, the full variable domain is DSGVTQTPKHLITATGQRVTLRCSPRSGDLSVYWYQQSLDQGLQFLIQYYNGEERAKGNILERFSAQQFPDLHSELNLSSLELGDSALYFCASSVGAGTEQYFGPGTRLTVT.

This clonotype has more than one count but fewer than ten. V is TRBV4-1 and J is TRBJ2-7, with D tentatively TRBD1 or TRBD2 (5 bases each). The CDR3 runs to 17 residues. Trimming stripped 2 bases from V and 3 bases from J, with 20 bases between. Germline V lookup: CDR1 MGHRA, CDR2 YSYEKL. The CDR3 loop reads CASSQTRSGTDYYEQYF. The CDR3, as DNA: TGCGCCAGCAGCCAAACCCGCTCCGGGACGGATTACTACGAGCAGTACTTC.

This chain connects TRBV29-1 to TRBJ1-1, with no clear D. This CDR3 is built from 12 residues. Germline V gene data show CDR1 as SQVTM and CDR2 as ANQGSEA. V was pared by 7 bases and J by 2 bases, with 11 bases between. The CDR3 region is CSAYQDNTEAFF. CDR3 in DNA: TGCAGCGCGTATCAGGACAACACTGAAGCTTTCTTT.

This clonotype was found a few times. This chain joins TRBV20-1 and TRBJ2-7; D is perhaps TRBD2 (5 bases). This CDR3 comprises 18 residues. Germline V lookup: CDR1 DFQATT, CDR2 SNEGSKA (reference sequence). Trimming removed 2 bases from V and 1 base from J, with 24 bases in between. The DNA for the CDR3 is TGCAGTGCTAGAATCCCCGATCTCGTCGGGGAACGATCCTACGAGCAGTACTTC. Protein product: CSARIPDLVGERSYEQYF.

The gene calls are TRBV4-1 and TRBJ2-4; 7 nucleotides agree with TRBD1. V was clipped by 0 bases and J by 9 bases; unmatched bases: 17. Looked up from germline, CDR1 is MGHRA and CDR2 is YSYEKL. The CDR3 has 18 amino acids. As DNA, the CDR3 is TGCGCCAGCAGCCAAGACCCCCCCGGGACAGTATTATTAGGCATTCAGTACTTC. Amino acid sequence: CASSQDPPGTVLLGIQYF.

This clonotype was seen a handful of times. The rearrangement joins TRBV18 to TRBJ2-7, with 7 bases lining up with TRBD1. Germline V lookup: CDR1 KGHSH, CDR2 LQKENI. V lost 3 bases to trimming and J lost 2 bases; unmatched junction nucleotides: 10. CDR3 size: 16 residues. CDR3 DNA sequence: TGTGCCAGCTCACCTTTTGACAGGGTCGGCGCCTACGAGCAGTACTTC. Translating it yields CASSPFDRVGAYEQYF.

The chain uses TRBV5-1 and TRBJ1-1; a weak D match, TRBD1 (5 bases). The CDR3 extends over 15 amino acids. In germline, CDR1 is SGHRS, CDR2 YFSETQ. Trimming removed 4 bases from V and 0 bases from J, with 13 bases in between. The CDR3 sequence: CASSESRGMNTEAFF. CDR3 nucleotides: TGCGCCAGCAGCGAGTCTAGGGGCATGAACACTGAAGCTTTCTTT.

This clonotype was picked up one time. The junction does not match germline at one end; this may be a read error. The genes are TRBV5-1 and TRBJ2-1, with a tentative D call TRBD1 (5 bases). This CDR3 region has 14 residues. The germline V gene has CDR1 SGHRS and CDR2 YFSETQ. The CDR3 reads CASSDRYSYNKQFF. CDR3 in DNA: TGCGCCAGCAGCGACAGATACTCCTACAATAAGCAGTTCTTC.

This clonotype turned up a few times. V and J are TRBV7-9 and TRBJ1-3; D is undetermined. The V end lost 5 bases, the J end lost 0 bases, and 14 bases lay between the germline ends. Germline V gives CDR1 SEHNR, CDR2 FQNEAQ (reference sequence). This CDR3 comprises 16 residues. CDR3 sequence: CASSPGYRTSGNTIYF. The CDR3 bases are TGTGCCAGCAGCCCAGGATACCGGACCTCTGGAAACACCATATATTTT.

This chain connects TRBV7-7 to TRBJ2-3, with 8 bases identical to TRBD1. Looked up from germline, CDR1 is SSHAT and CDR2 is FNYEAQ (reference sequence). The CDR3 contains 15 residues. The junction had 3 bases not matched to a gene; V was cut back by 2 bases and J by 2 bases. This chain's CDR3 is CASSLTGGVTDTQYF. CDR3 bases: TGTGCCAGCAGCTTAACAGGGGGTGTCACAGATACGCAGTATTTT.

This clonotype came up a few times. This sequence joins TRBV10-3 and TRBJ2-1, with 11 positions matching TRBD2. Looked up from germline, CDR1 is ENHRY and CDR2 is SYGVKD. This CDR3 has 15 residues. The trim removed 2 bases at V and 8 bases at J, leaving 5 bases unmatched. The CDR3 DNA sequence: TGTGCCATCAGTGAGGGAGTACTAGCGGGGGATGAGCAGTTCTTC. Translated, it gives CAISEGVLAGDEQFF.

The chain carries TRBV20-1 and TRBJ2-1; 8 bases agree with TRBD1. V lost 0 bases to trimming and J lost 7 bases; unmatched junction nucleotides: 14. Germline values: CDR1 DFQATT, CDR2 SNEGSKA (reference sequence). CDR3 length: 17 amino acids. The CDR3 protein is CSARDPWTGLGENEQFF. Here the CDR3 DNA reads TGCAGTGCTAGAGATCCCTGGACAGGGCTGGGGGAGAATGAGCAGTTCTTC.

This clonotype was picked up a small number of times. CDR3 sequence (DNA): TGCGCCAGCAGCTACGACAGGGCTTCCTACGAGCAGTACTTC. It yields the protein CASSYDRASYEQYF. The chain couples TRBV4-1 to TRBJ2-7, with 7 bases that match TRBD1. Per the germline V gene, CDR1 is MGHRA and CDR2 is YSYEKL. Trimming cost V 5 bases and J 1 base; bases outside gene matches: 5. There are 14 residues in the CDR3.

This clonotype was seen more than once but under ten times. V usage is TRBV6-1 and J usage is TRBJ1-1, with D perhaps TRBD1 (5 bases). Germline lookup yields CDR1 MNHNS and CDR2 SASEGT. V was clipped by 9 bases and J by 6 bases, with 14 bases between them. The CDR3 extends over 12 amino acids. The CDR3 DNA reads as TGTGCCAGTGGAGGGGTGGCCTCTGAAGCTTTCTTT. It encodes CASGGVASEAFF.

This clonotype appeared a few times. This chain connects TRBV5-1 to TRBJ2-5; no clear D. CDR3 size: 13 residues. V gave up 5 bases and J gave up 5 bases, with 13 bases separating them. Germline V lookup: CDR1 SGHRS, CDR2 YFSETQ. Here the CDR3 reads CASSLMPFETQYF. CDR3 nucleotide sequence: TGCGCCAGCAGTCTAATGCCGTTCGAGACCCAGTACTTC.

This clonotype was seen a few times. This CDR3 reads CASSEPTLGPDTQYF. DNA of the CDR3: TGTGCCAGCAGTGAGCCGACTTTAGGACCAGATACGCAGTATTTT. V is TRBV2 and J is TRBJ2-3; D is ambiguous. The length of the CDR3 is 15 residues. The germline CDR1 and CDR2 sequences are SNHLY and FYNNEI. Trimming took off 3 bases at V and 4 bases at J, with 14 bases between the two ends.

The chain carries TRBV27 and TRBJ2-2, with 8 nucleotides matching TRBD1. Germline values: CDR1 MNHEY, CDR2 SMNVEV (reference sequence). CDR3 size: 14 residues. The V and J ends lost 5 bases and 5 bases, in that order; junction bases with no gene match: 4. CDR3 residues: CASSANRGTGELFF. The DNA of the CDR3 is TGTGCCAGCAGTGCCAACAGGGGGACCGGGGAGCTGTTTTTT.

The rearrangement links TRBV7-9 to TRBJ2-1; perhaps D is TRBD1 or TRBD2 (5 bases each). Germline CDR1 is SEHNR and CDR2 is FQNEAQ (reference sequence). This CDR3 has 15 amino acids. Trimming shortened V by 3 bases and J by 2 bases, and 11 bases separated the two germline ends. The chain's CDR3 is CASSFGAIPYNEQFF. The CDR3 DNA reads TGTGCCAGCAGCTTCGGGGCGATTCCCTACAATGAGCAGTTCTTC.

The gene calls are TRBV24-1 and TRBJ1-1; a possible D gene is TRBD1 (5 bases). Germline loops: CDR1 KGHDR, CDR2 SFDVKD. Trimming took off 6 bases at V and 4 bases at J, with 11 bases between the two ends. The CDR3 extends over 13 amino acids. Here the CDR3 reads CATSSGKGTEAFF. For the CDR3, the DNA is TGTGCCACCAGTTCAGGGAAAGGCACTGAAGCTTTCTTT.

A single count supports this clonotype. The CDR3 region has the DNA TGTGCCAGCAGCGTAGATGGGGACAGTTCCTACGAGCAGTACTTC. Protein sequence: CASSVDGDSSYEQYF. J is TRBJ2-7 and V is TRBV9, with 7 bases matching TRBD1. Germline V CDR1 and CDR2: SGDLS, YYNGEE. Trimming at V came to 0 bases and at J to 1 base, leaving 4 bases not matched to a gene. This CDR3 is 15 amino acids long.

This chain connects TRBV12-3 or TRBV12-4 to TRBJ1-2; D gene uncertain. Trimming removed 2 bases at V and 0 bases at J, with 4 bases between. The CDR3 extends over 13 amino acids. The CDR3 loop reads CASSLPANYGYTF. The CDR3 bases are TGTGCCAGCAGTTTACCTGCTAACTATGGCTACACCTTC.

This clonotype was observed a handful of times. The V gene is TRBV7-3, the J gene TRBJ1-1; 7 positions agree with TRBD1. J gave up 3 bases and V 6 bases, and 4 bases lay outside the gene matches. Germline V gene sequence: CDR1 SGHTA, CDR2 FQGTGA. CDR3 length equals 13 residues. The CDR3 here is CASRSTGDTEAFF. The CDR3 DNA is TGTGCCAGCAGGAGTACAGGGGACACTGAAGCTTTCTTT.

This clonotype has more than one count but fewer than ten. The rearrangement links TRBV5-6 to TRBJ2-5; 7 bases are shared with TRBD2. With V trimmed by 2 bases and J by 0 bases, 4 bases remained unmatched. Germline CDR1 SGHDT, CDR2 YYEEEE. The CDR3 contains 15 residues. The chain's CDR3 is CASSFRDYDQETQYF. The CDR3 coding sequence is TGTGCCAGCAGCTTCCGGGACTACGACCAAGAGACCCAGTACTTC.